This T cell receptor beta chain was found in a study of cytomegalovirus exposure and HLA in healthy donors. Turning to this clone: Its specificity is not known.

PCR employed 60 Vbeta and 13 Jbeta primers. Generated by immunoSEQ multiplex PCR, the TCRdb table keeps only in-frame clones and is missing some. The sample features about 50,000 clones, with about 2.1% in its top ten. Healthy bone marrow donors formed the donor group. This CDR3 is built from 16 residues. CDR1 and CDR2 from the germline V gene are MNHEY and SVGAGI. Trimming left V 2 bases short and J 6 bases short, with 14 bases between. Study findings and constraints: The study designated fewer than 200 TCR beta chains cytomegalovirus-associated. In vitro testing confirmed a few CMV-associated chains as specific for CMV antigens. Reportedly, diagnosis of cytomegalovirus status by the classifier showed high specificity and sensitivity.

The source of this sequence is a young woman in good health and CMV-seronegative. The genes are TRBV6-5 and TRBJ1-6, with a possible D match to TRBD1 (5 bases). The material sequenced was PBMCs. CDR3 nucleotide sequence: TGTGCCAGCAGTTACCCGACAGACCTATTTAATTCACCCCTCCACTTT. It codes for CASSYPTDLFNSPLHF.